This TCR beta chain emerged from a study of blood T cell repertoires in COVID-19. This clone was seen only a few times. This CDR3 has 12 amino acids. V dropped 4 bases and J dropped 9; count of bases not matched to a gene: 5. CDR1 is SEHNR, CDR2 FQNEAQ, per germline (reference sequence). Some clones are missing from TCRdb's copy, which holds only in-frame ones; the method was immunoSEQ multiplex PCR. The sample contains a few hundred thousand clones, 85% to 90% of which appear only once. V gene TRBV7-9 combines with J gene TRBJ1-2; TRBD1 matches 7 bases. Sequences were obtained from PBMCs or T cells enriched from blood (not recorded which). This TCR came from a young woman who had recovered from COVID-19. The CDR3 region has the DNA TGTGCCAGCAGCTCAGAGACAGGGCGCTACACCTTC. This gives the protein CASSSETGRYTF. Full variable domain (remainder filled in from reference TRBV7-9 and TRBJ1-2): DTGVSQNPRHKITKRGQNVTFRCDPISEHNRLYWYRQTLGQGPEFLTYFQNEAQLEKSRLLSDRFSAERPKGSFSTLEIQRTEQGDSAMYLCASSSETGRYTFGSGTRLTVV.